A single sample gave rise to the 14 T cell receptor beta chains below, sequenced in a study of T cells in Graves' hyperthyroidism and ophthalmopathy. RNA transcripts provided the source from which TCR beta CDR3 regions were amplified. When the TCR CDR3 underwent first-round RT-PCR, the HTBI primer set was used. TCRdb independently ran MiXCR on the multiplex PCR reads; one entry per CDR3 protein. The repertoire has fewer than 650,000 distinct CDR3 sequences, 40% to 50% of them found once; the top ten carry around 47%. The specimen was peripheral blood or thyroid tissue (not recorded which). These receptors originate from an adult woman with Graves' disease, either hyperthyroidism or ophthalmopathy (not recorded which).

This chain links TRBV6-1 with TRBJ2-2; the match to TRBD2 covers 7 bases. The CDR3 extends over 15 amino acids. Per the germline V gene, CDR1 is MNHNS and CDR2 is SASEGT. J gave up 4 bases and V 3 bases, and 5 bases lay outside the gene matches. CDR3 in DNA: TGTGCCAGCAGTGAGCGGGCTAGCGGCACCGGGGAGCTGTTTTTT. Its translation is CASSERASGTGELFF.

This clonotype was counted ten times or more. The chain links TRBV10-3 to TRBJ2-5, with D tentatively TRBD1 (5 bases). The CDR3 runs 14 residues. Germline-derived CDR1 and CDR2 are ENHRY and SYGVKD. V was shortened by 0 bases and J by 4 bases, with 9 bases between the two germline ends. The DNA of the CDR3 is TGTGCCATCAGTGAGTCTCCAGGGCTAGAGACCCAGTACTTC. Translated, it gives CAISESPGLETQYF.

In its sample, this clonotype was seen once. The rearrangement links TRBV7-9 to TRBJ1-4, with TRBD1 identical over 8 bases. With V trimmed by 5 bases and J by 6 bases, 5 bases remained unmatched. The CDR3 covers 14 residues. Germline lookup yields CDR1 SEHNR and CDR2 FQNEAQ (reference sequence). The DNA of the CDR3 is TGTGCCAGCAGCACACAGGGGGGCGATGAAAAACTGTTTTTT. Residues: CASSTQGGDEKLFF.

This clonotype was detected a few times. CDR3 DNA sequence: TGTGCCAGCAGGCCGGGACAGAATAATGAAAAACTGTTTTTT. Encoded protein: CASRPGQNNEKLFF. The genes are TRBV6-1 and TRBJ1-4; 7 positions agree with TRBD1. Trimming removed 6 bases from V and 4 bases from J; junction bases left unmatched: 5. The germline V gene has CDR1 MNHNS and CDR2 SASEGT. This CDR3 has 14 amino acids.

This chain links TRBV10-3 with TRBJ2-7; weak D call: TRBD2 (6 bases). CDR1 and CDR2 (germline): ENHRY, SYGVKD. This CDR3 is 13 amino acids long. V dropped 7 bases and J dropped 2 bases, with 12 bases sitting between them. Here the CDR3 reads CAIKPEGTYEQYF. CDR3 in DNA: TGTGCCATCAAACCGGAGGGGACCTACGAGCAGTACTTC.

The chain uses TRBV12-3 or TRBV12-4 and TRBJ1-1; D call uncertain. CDR3 size: 12 residues. The V and J ends lost 6 bases and 3 bases respectively, with 8 bases between them. CDR3 region: CASSLPDTEAFF. The CDR3 coding sequence is TGTGCCAGCAGCTTGCCGGACACTGAAGCTTTCTTT.

The chain recombines TRBV27 with TRBJ1-1, with 7 positions matching TRBD1. Per the germline V gene, CDR1 is MNHEY and CDR2 is SMNVEV (reference sequence). The CDR3 consists of 14 residues. Unmatched junction bases numbered 6, after V lost 6 bases and J lost 2 bases. The CDR3 is CASSWGDRNTEAFF. The CDR3 DNA sequence: TGTGCCAGCAGCTGGGGGGACAGAAACACTGAAGCTTTCTTT.

This clonotype was observed many times. The chain employs TRBV11-2 and TRBJ2-7; D call uncertain. V lost 1 base and J lost 4, with 23 bases in between. The V gene's germline CDR1 is SGHAT and CDR2 FQNNGV. CDR3 length: 18 residues. Written as DNA, the CDR3 is TGTGCCAGCAGCTTAGGTCCTCCCCGTCCAAATATACCATACGAGCAGTACTTC. Its protein product is CASSLGPPRPNIPYEQYF.

This clonotype showed up many times. This rearrangement joins TRBV14 to TRBJ1-4; D remains unclear. Trimming removed 0 bases at V and 2 bases at J, with 7 bases between. The germline gives CDR1 SGHDN, CDR2 FVKESK. The CDR3 has 15 residues. The CDR3 sequence: CASSQDIGTNEKLFF. CDR3 in DNA: TGTGCCAGCAGCCAAGATATAGGGACTAATGAAAAACTGTTTTTT.

CDR3: CSAAPGLADRNTQYF. The CDR3 nucleotides are TGCAGTGCTGCACCGGGACTAGCAGACCGAAATACGCAGTATTTT. The chain is built from TRBV20-1 and TRBJ2-3; 9 bases are a match to TRBD2. Germline V CDR1 and CDR2: DFQATT, SNEGSKA (reference sequence). Trimming took 5 bases from V and 7 from J; bases not matched to a gene: 13. CDR3 length: 15 residues.

This chain links TRBV11-2 with TRBJ1-1, with 7 bases matching TRBD1. The CDR3 is 14 residues long. V dropped 5 bases and J dropped 3; count of bases not matched to a gene: 6. The V gene's germline CDR1 is SGHAT and CDR2 FQNNGV. The CDR3 DNA is TGTGCCAGCAGCCAACAGGGGCCTTACACTGAAGCTTTCTTT. Protein sequence: CASSQQGPYTEAFF.

This clonotype was seen at least ten times. The V gene is TRBV25-1, the J gene TRBJ2-7; D might be TRBD1 or TRBD2, each matching 5 bases. The germline gives CDR1 MGHDK, CDR2 SYGVNS. The CDR3 spans 15 residues. V lost 2 bases, J lost 2 bases, and 13 bases lay in between. The CDR3 DNA reads as TGTGCCAGCAGTGAAACTGCTCGGGGCGCCTACGAGCAGTACTTC. Its protein is CASSETARGAYEQYF.

This clonotype has a handful of counts. The V call is TRBV6-5, the J call TRBJ2-7; 11 bases align to TRBD2. V shed 2 bases and J 6 bases; nucleotides not matched to a gene: 3. The V gene's germline CDR1 is MNHEY and CDR2 SVGAGI. This CDR3 has 14 residues. This CDR3 is CASSYLAGGAEQYF. Written as DNA, the CDR3 is TGTGCCAGCAGTTACCTAGCGGGAGGAGCCGAGCAGTACTTC.

This clonotype showed up many times. The chain recombines TRBV9 with TRBJ1-2; tentative D call: TRBD1 (5 bases). The CDR3 consists of 13 residues. The germline V gene encodes CDR1 SGDLS and CDR2 YYNGEE. V lost 4 bases, J lost 8 bases, and 15 bases lay in between. The CDR3 here is CASSFPPGDGYTF. The CDR3 DNA sequence: TGTGCCAGCAGCTTCCCCCCGGGGGACGGCTACACCTTC.